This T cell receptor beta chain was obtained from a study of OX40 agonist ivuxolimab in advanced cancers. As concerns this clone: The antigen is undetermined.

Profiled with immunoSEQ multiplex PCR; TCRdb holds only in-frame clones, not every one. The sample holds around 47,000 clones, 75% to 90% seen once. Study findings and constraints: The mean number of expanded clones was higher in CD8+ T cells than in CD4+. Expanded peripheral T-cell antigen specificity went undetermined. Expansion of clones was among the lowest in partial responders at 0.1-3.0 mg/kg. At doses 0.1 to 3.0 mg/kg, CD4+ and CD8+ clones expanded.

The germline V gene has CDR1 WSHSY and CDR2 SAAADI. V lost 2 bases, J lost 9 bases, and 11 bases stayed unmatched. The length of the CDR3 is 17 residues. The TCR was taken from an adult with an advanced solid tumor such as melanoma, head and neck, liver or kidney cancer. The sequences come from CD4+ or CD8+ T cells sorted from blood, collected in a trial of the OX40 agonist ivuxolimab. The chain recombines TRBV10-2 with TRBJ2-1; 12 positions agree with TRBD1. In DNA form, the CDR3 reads TGCGCCAGCAGTGAGGGGGGGGGACAGGGGGCGTCGGGTGAGCAGTTCTTC. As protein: CASSEGGGQGASGEQFF.